The rows below give T cell receptor beta chains drawn from one sample of a study of shared clonotypes between healthy human individuals. Sequencing used immunoSEQ multiplex PCR; TCRdb keeps in-frame clones, though not all of them. The repertoire holds about 2 million clones, with over 85% as singletons. Sequencing used naive CD8+ T cells sorted from blood. These receptors were obtained from a man aged 18 to 29 in good health. CDR3s include the opening cysteine and the closing phenylalanine or tryptophan. A D gene is named only where the DNA matches it firmly. The size field is filled for only some rows; it gives once, few, many or a size class.

v_gene	d_gene	len	abundance	j_gene	CDR3aa	CDR3nt
TRBV19	-	17	-	TRBJ2-4	CASSIDRDPGAKNIQYF	TGTGCCAGTAGTATAGACCGGGACCCAGGGGCCAAAAACATTCAGTACTTC
TRBV7-6	-	15	-	TRBJ1-2	CASSPGAKAGYGYTF	TGTGCCAGCAGCCCTGGGGCGAAGGCGGGGTATGGCTACACCTTC
TRBV15	-	15	once	TRBJ2-5	CATSREGFLGETQYF	TGTGCCACCAGCAGAGAAGGATTCCTAGGGGAGACCCAGTACTTC
TRBV10-2	-	14	-	TRBJ1-3	CASSQQGVGNTIYF	TGCGCCAGCAGCCAACAGGGAGTAGGAAACACCATATATTTT
TRBV6-1	-	12	-	TRBJ2-7	CASSDNAYEQYF	TGTGCCAGCAGTGACAATGCCTACGAGCAGTACTTC
TRBV2	-	15	-	TRBJ2-3	CASSGYGGPQDTQYF	TGTGCCAGCAGTGGGTACGGGGGGCCCCAAGATACGCAGTATTTT
TRBV6-1	-	15	-	TRBJ2-2	CASSGFRADTGELFF	TGTGCCAGCAGTGGGTTCAGGGCCGACACCGGGGAGCTGTTTTTT
TRBV7-9	-	18	-	TRBJ2-6	CASSDFPGQAKRVNVLTF	TGTGCCAGCAGCGACTTCCCGGGACAAGCTAAAAGGGTCAACGTCCTGACTTTC
TRBV29-1	-	12	-	TRBJ2-3	CSVETPTDTQYF	TGCAGCGTTGAAACCCCGACAGATACGCAGTATTTT
TRBV7-8	-	15	-	TRBJ2-7	CASSLLGGASYEQYF	TGTGCCAGCAGCTTACTAGGAGGTGCTAGCTACGAGCAGTACTTC
TRBV5-1	-	17	few	TRBJ1-6	CASSLEQVAVGNSPLHF	TGCGCCAGCAGCTTGGAGCAGGTTGCGGTGGGGAATTCACCCCTCCACTTT
TRBV9	TRBD1	15	-	TRBJ2-1	CASSSAGTAYNEQFF	TGTGCCAGCAGCTCGGCCGGGACAGCTTACAATGAGCAGTTCTTC
TRBV6-5	TRBD1	15	-	TRBJ1-2	CASSYSTQGDYGYTF	TGTGCCAGCAGTTACTCGACTCAGGGGGACTATGGCTACACCTTC
TRBV2	TRBD1	15	-	TRBJ2-2	CASRAGTGNTGELFF	TGTGCCAGCAGAGCCGGGACAGGGAACACCGGGGAGCTGTTTTTT
TRBV7-9	-	15	-	TRBJ1-6	CASIWGESYNSPLHF	TGTGCCAGCATCTGGGGGGAGTCCTATAATTCACCCCTCCACTTT
TRBV7-8	TRBD2	17	-	TRBJ2-3	CASSSGLAGVRTDTQYF	TGTGCCAGCAGCTCAGGACTAGCGGGAGTACGCACAGATACGCAGTATTTT
TRBV5-1	-	15	-	TRBJ2-5	CASSLEQQSQETQYF	TGCGCCAGCAGCTTGGAGCAGCAGTCACAAGAGACCCAGTACTTC
TRBV30	-	12	-	TRBJ1-1	CAWEQGITEAFF	TGTGCCTGGGAACAGGGAATCACTGAAGCTTTCTTT
TRBV5-3	TRBD1	15	few	TRBJ1-6	CARSFWTGEGSPLHF	TGTGCCAGAAGCTTCTGGACAGGGGAAGGTTCACCCCTCCACTTT
TRBV7-9	-	17	-	TRBJ2-3	CASSPPRGLPSTDTQYF	TGTGCCAGCAGCCCTCCTCGGGGGCTACCGAGCACAGATACGCAGTATTTT
TRBV7-2	-	14	-	TRBJ2-7	CASSLDTLPTVQYF	TGTGCCAGCAGCTTAGATACACTCCCTACGGTGCAGTACTTC
TRBV28	-	14	-	TRBJ2-4	CASSLLGDTGGQYF	TGTGCCAGCAGTTTATTAGGCGATACGGGTGGGCAGTACTTC
TRBV7-6	-	13	-	TRBJ2-1	CASSLDDNNEQFF	TGTGCCAGCAGCTTAGATGATAACAATGAGCAGTTCTTC
TRBV6-5	-	15	-	TRBJ2-5	CASSYSGQPEETQYF	TGTGCCAGCAGTTACTCTGGACAGCCTGAAGAGACCCAGTACTTC
TRBV11-2	TRBD2	17	-	TRBJ2-7	CASSLGVAGEISYEQYF	TGTGCCAGCAGCTTAGGGGTAGCGGGGGAAATTTCCTACGAGCAGTACTTC
TRBV5-6	-	14	-	TRBJ1-1	CASRLGYGDTEAFF	TGTGCCAGCAGGTTGGGATACGGGGACACTGAAGCTTTCTTT
TRBV27	TRBD2	16	-	TRBJ2-7	CASSPQPSGVFYEQYF	TGTGCCAGCAGTCCACAGCCCAGCGGGGTTTTTTACGAGCAGTACTTC
TRBV7-9	-	16	once	TRBJ1-4	CASSPPPGATNEKLFF	TGTGCCAGCAGCCCCCCTCCGGGAGCAACTAATGAAAAACTGTTTTTT
TRBV18	-	12	few	TRBJ2-7	CASSLTVSEQYF	TGTGCCAGCTCATTGACAGTAAGCGAGCAGTACTTC
TRBV7-9	-	13	-	TRBJ2-7	CASQGPGPYEQYF	TGTGCCAGCCAGGGACCGGGCCCCTACGAGCAGTACTTC
TRBV7-2	-	13	-	TRBJ2-7	CASSPLFGDEQYF	TGTGCCAGCAGCCCCCTGTTCGGCGACGAGCAGTACTTC
TRBV30	TRBD1	11	-	TRBJ1-1	CAWNRGTEAFF	TGTGCCTGGAACAGGGGTACTGAAGCTTTCTTT
TRBV6-1	-	14	-	TRBJ2-2	CASSEPASTGELFF	TGTGCCAGCAGTGAACCCGCCAGCACCGGGGAGCTGTTTTTT
TRBV6-5	TRBD2	15	-	TRBJ2-7	CASSYPEGGIYEQYF	TGTGCCAGCAGTTACCCGGAGGGAGGGATCTACGAGCAGTACTTC
TRBV5-6	-	15	-	TRBJ1-6	CASSPGQTYNSPLHF	TGTGCCAGCAGCCCGGGCCAGACATATAATTCACCCCTCCACTTT
TRBV5-1	-	12	-	TRBJ2-7	CASSLAANEQYF	TGCGCCAGCAGCTTGGCCGCCAACGAGCAGTACTTC
TRBV7-9	-	12	-	TRBJ2-2	CASSIVPGELFF	TGTGCCAGCAGCATAGTCCCAGGGGAGCTGTTTTTT
TRBV5-1	-	15	-	TRBJ1-2	CASSLESGDIYGYTF	TGCGCCAGCAGCTTGGAATCCGGGGACATATATGGCTACACCTTC
TRBV10-1	TRBD1	21	-	TRBJ1-5	CASSEGWNGRTGAYSNQPQHF	TGCGCCAGCAGTGAGGGTTGGAACGGAAGGACAGGGGCTTATAGCAATCAGCCCCAGCATTTT
TRBV5-4	TRBD1	15	-	TRBJ1-1	CASSLETGGRAEAFF	TGTGCCAGCAGCTTGGAAACAGGGGGGAGGGCTGAAGCTTTCTTT
TRBV11-2	TRBD2	16	-	TRBJ2-7	CASSSDGLAGSYEQYF	TGTGCCAGCAGCTCAGACGGACTAGCGGGTTCCTACGAGCAGTACTTC
TRBV27	TRBD2	14	-	TRBJ2-7	CASSSGLAGVEQYF	TGTGCCAGCAGCTCGGGACTAGCGGGAGTCGAGCAGTACTTC
TRBV10-2	TRBD2	16	-	TRBJ2-3	CASYPGLAGGPDTQYF	TGCGCCAGTTACCCGGGACTAGCGGGGGGACCAGATACGCAGTATTTT
TRBV5-4	-	12	-	TRBJ1-2	CASSLGEYGYTF	TGTGCCAGCAGCTTAGGGGAATATGGCTACACCTTC
TRBV19	TRBD2	15	-	TRBJ2-7	CASSKTSGDSYEQYF	TGTGCCAGTAGTAAAACTAGCGGCGACTCCTACGAGCAGTACTTC
TRBV6-5	-	14	-	TRBJ2-7	CASSYSDKAYEQYF	TGTGCCAGCAGTTACTCAGACAAAGCCTACGAGCAGTACTTC
TRBV2	-	19	-	TRBJ1-4	CASSEALFAGGQPNEKLFF	TGTGCCAGCAGTGAAGCGCTTTTTGCCGGAGGACAGCCTAATGAAAAACTGTTTTTT
TRBV4-3	TRBD2	18	-	TRBJ2-1	CASSQGTSGSSILHEQFF	TGCGCCAGCAGCCAAGGGACTAGCGGGAGCTCTATACTTCATGAGCAGTTCTTC
TRBV27	TRBD1	13	once	TRBJ1-2	CASSPGQGLGYTF	TGTGCCAGCAGTCCGGGACAGGGGTTGGGCTACACCTTC
TRBV7-9	-	13	-	TRBJ2-7	CASSLPGEYEQYF	TGTGCCAGCAGCTTGCCAGGGGAGTACGAGCAGTACTTC
TRBV30	-	12	-	TRBJ2-2	CAWDTGTGELFF	TGTGCCTGGGATACCGGGACAGGGGAGCTGTTTTTT
TRBV4-1	-	12	-	TRBJ1-1	CASQGLNTEAFF	TGCGCCAGCCAGGGATTGAACACTGAAGCTTTCTTT
TRBV5-1	-	15	-	TRBJ2-5	CASSLEGGFQETQYF	TGCGCCAGCAGCTTGGAAGGAGGGTTTCAAGAGACCCAGTACTTC